This TCR beta chain was recorded in a study of blood T cell repertoires in COVID-19. Per the study methods: Estimation of nucleated cell counts relied on the amplification of reference gene primers. Here immunoSEQ multiplex PCR was the method, and the copy in TCRdb shows in-frame clones only, minus some. Clone size and V and J calls were adopted from that table, with D and trimming inferred from the DNA. The sample lists approximately 120,000 clones, about 94% seen once, with around 2% in the top ten. Germline V lookup: CDR1 MDHEN, CDR2 SYDVKM. The CDR3 is made up of 15 amino acids. After removal of 4 bases from V and 9 bases from J, the junction contained 12 bases not matched to a gene.

This chain uses TRBV28 with TRBJ2-4, with 7 bases identical to TRBD1. The TCR sequence derives from a man aged 50 to 60 with COVID-19, enrolled during active disease. The sequencing sample was made of peripheral blood. The CDR3 region has the DNA TGTGCCAGCAGTTCCCCGACAGGGCTGAGCGGCATTCAGTACTTC. Protein product: CASSSPTGLSGIQYF.